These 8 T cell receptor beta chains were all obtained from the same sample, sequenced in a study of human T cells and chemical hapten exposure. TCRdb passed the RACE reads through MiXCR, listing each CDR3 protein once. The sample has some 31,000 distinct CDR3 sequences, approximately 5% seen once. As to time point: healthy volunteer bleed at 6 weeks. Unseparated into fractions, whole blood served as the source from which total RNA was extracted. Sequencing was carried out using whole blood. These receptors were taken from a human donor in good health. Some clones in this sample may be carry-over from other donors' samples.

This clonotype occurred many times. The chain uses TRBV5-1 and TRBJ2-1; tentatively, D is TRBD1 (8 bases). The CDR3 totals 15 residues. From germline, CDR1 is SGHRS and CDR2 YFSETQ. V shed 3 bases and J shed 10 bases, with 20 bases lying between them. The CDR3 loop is CASSSGQGAGLEQFF. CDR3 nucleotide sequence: TGCGCCAGCAGCTCAGGACAGGGAGCGGGATTAGAGCAGTTCTTC.

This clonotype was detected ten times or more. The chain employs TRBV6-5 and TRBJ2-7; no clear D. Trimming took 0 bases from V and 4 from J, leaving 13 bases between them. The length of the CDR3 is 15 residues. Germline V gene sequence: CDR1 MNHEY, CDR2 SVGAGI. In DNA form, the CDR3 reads TGTGCCAGCAGTTACTCGATATACTACTCATACGAGCAGTACTTC. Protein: CASSYSIYYSYEQYF.

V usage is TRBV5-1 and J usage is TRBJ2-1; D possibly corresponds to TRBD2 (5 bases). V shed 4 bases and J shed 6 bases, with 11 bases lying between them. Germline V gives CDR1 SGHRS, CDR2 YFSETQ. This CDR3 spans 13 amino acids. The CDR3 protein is CASSLVAGNEQFF. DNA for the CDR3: TGCGCCAGCAGCCTGGTTGCGGGCAATGAGCAGTTCTTC.

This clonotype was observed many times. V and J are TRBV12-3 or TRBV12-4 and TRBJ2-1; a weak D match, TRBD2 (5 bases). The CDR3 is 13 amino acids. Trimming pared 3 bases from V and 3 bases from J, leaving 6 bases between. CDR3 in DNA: TGTGCCAGCAGTTTGAGCGGCTACAATGAGCAGTTCTTC. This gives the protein CASSLSGYNEQFF.

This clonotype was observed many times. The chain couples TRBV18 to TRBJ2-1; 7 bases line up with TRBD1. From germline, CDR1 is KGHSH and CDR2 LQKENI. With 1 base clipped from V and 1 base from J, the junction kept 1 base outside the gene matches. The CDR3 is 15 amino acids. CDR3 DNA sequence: TGTGCCAGCTCACCACTGGGACAGTCCTACAATGAGCAGTTCTTC. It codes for CASSPLGQSYNEQFF.

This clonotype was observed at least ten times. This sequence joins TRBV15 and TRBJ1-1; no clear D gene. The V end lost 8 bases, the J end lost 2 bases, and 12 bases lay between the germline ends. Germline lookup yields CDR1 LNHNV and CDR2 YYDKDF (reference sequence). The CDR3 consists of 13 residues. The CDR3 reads CATRRAANTEAFF. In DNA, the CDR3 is TGTGCCACCCGGCGGGCAGCTAACACTGAAGCTTTCTTT. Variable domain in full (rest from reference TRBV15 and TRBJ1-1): DAMVIQNPRYQVTQFGKPVTLSCSQTLNHNVMYWYQQKSSQAPKLLFHYYDKDFNNEADTPDNFQSRRPNTSFCFLDIRSPGLGDTAMYLCATRRAANTEAFFGQGTRLTVV.

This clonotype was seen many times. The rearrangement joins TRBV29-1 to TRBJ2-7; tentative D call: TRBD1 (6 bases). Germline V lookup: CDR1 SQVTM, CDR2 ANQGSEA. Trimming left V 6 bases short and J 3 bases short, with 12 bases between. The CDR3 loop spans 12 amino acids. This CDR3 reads CSVAIQGYEQYF. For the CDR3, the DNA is TGCAGCGTGGCGATACAGGGCTACGAGCAGTACTTC.

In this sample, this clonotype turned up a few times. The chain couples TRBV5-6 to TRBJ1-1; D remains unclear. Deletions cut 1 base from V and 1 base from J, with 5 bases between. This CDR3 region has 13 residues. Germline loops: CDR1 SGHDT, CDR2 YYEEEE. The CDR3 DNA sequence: TGTGCCAGCAGCTTGAGAGCGAACACTGAAGCTTTCTTT. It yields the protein CASSLRANTEAFF. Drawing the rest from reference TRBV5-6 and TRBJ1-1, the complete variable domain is DAGVTQSPTHLIKTRGQQVTLRCSPKSGHDTVSWYQQALGQGPQFIFQYYEEEERQRGNFPDRFSGHQFPNYSSELNVNALLLGDSALYLCASSLRANTEAFFGQGTRLTVV.